This TCR beta chain was obtained from a study of regulatory T cells in long-lasting Graves disease. Note on this clonotype: Its specificity is not known.

Study outcomes and limitations: Results may be inaccurate due to the small sample size.

With iRepertoire HTBI primers and Arm-PCR of CDR3 regions, TCR beta libraries were built. TCRdb re-called the multiplex PCR reads through MiXCR, storing one row per CDR3 protein. Among 550,000 to 700,000 distinct CDR3 sequences listed, roughly 15% were seen once. There are 18 residues in the CDR3. The germline V gene has CDR1 SGHAT and CDR2 FQNNGV. J lost 2 bases, V lost 5 bases, and 14 bases had no gene match. Time point described: newly diagnosed GD, antithyroid drugs for less than 3 months. PBMC-derived RNA was used for the TCR library. These same data were also listed under a study on T cells in Graves' hyperthyroidism and ophthalmopathy. From that paper: These patients, aged 18 to 65, had recently diagnosed hyperthyroidism lasting under 2 months. Each diagnosis drew on symptoms, thyroxine, TRAb, thyroid ultrasound and orbital computed tomography findings. HTBI primers were used for first-round RT-PCR of the TCR CDR3.

The rearrangement joins TRBV11-2 to TRBJ2-3; 9 positions match TRBD2. This TCR was sampled from a man between 18 and 29 years old with Graves disease. Material: peripheral blood mononuclear cells (PBMCs), obtained at new diagnosis, from a patient treated with antithyroid drugs. For the CDR3, the DNA is TGTGCCAGCAGCCGAACGGATTCTAGCGGGACCTACACAGATACGCAGTATTTT. Translation gives CASSRTDSSGTYTDTQYF.